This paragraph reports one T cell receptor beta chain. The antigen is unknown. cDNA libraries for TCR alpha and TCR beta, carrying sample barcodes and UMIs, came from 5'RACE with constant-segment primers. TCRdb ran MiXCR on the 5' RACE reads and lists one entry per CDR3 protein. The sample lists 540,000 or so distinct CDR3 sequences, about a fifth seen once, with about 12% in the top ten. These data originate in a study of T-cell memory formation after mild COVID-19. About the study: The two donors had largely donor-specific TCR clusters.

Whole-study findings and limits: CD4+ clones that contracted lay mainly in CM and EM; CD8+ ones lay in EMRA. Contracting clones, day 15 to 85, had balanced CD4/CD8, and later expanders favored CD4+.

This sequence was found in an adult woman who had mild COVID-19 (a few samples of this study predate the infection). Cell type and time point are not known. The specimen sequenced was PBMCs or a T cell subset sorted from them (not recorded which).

In DNA, the CDR3 is TGTGCCAGCAGTACTGTAAGGGATAGGGGCACAGATACGCAGTATTTT. Encoded protein: CASSTVRDRGTDTQYF. The gene calls are TRBV12-3 or TRBV12-4 and TRBJ2-3, with D unclear. V shed 5 bases and J shed 1 base, with 16 bases lying between them. There are 16 residues in the CDR3.